Listed below are T cell receptor beta chains from one sample, sequenced in a study of Ad26.COV2.S vaccination and SARS-CoV-2 variants. Clones were read by immunoSEQ multiplex PCR, and TCRdb kept only the in-frame ones, dropping some. Altogether more than 400,000 clones are present, about 90% being singletons, with the ten largest covering over 1.5%. This specimen consisted of peripheral blood, obtained in a trial of Ad26.COV2.S vaccine versus placebo. These receptors were obtained from a person between 18 and 59 years old who received the Ad26.COV2.S COVID-19 vaccine or a placebo. CDR3s include the opening cysteine and the closing phenylalanine or tryptophan. Each record gives: J gene, V gene, D gene, clone size, CDR3 protein, CDR3 DNA. D genes are given only for firm matches. The size entry is marked missing in some rows and otherwise reads once, few, many or a size class.

TRBJ2-4 | TRBV7-2 | NA | NA | CASSLRLPSYIQYF | TGTGCCAGCAGCTTGCGGCTCCCTAGTTACATTCAGTACTTC
TRBJ2-4 | TRBV4-3 | NA | NA | CASSQDLRDLAKNIQYF | TGCGCCAGCAGCCAAGATCTGAGAGATCTAGCCAAAAACATTCAGTACTTC
TRBJ2-1 | TRBV5-1 | NA | NA | CASSLISGLTYNEQFF | TGCGCCAGCAGCTTGATTTCTGGGTTGACCTACAATGAGCAGTTCTTC
TRBJ2-2 | TRBV7-2 | TRBD1 | NA | CASSLGVTGGTGELFF | TGTGCCAGCAGCTTAGGGGTGACAGGGGGTACCGGGGAGCTGTTTTTT
TRBJ2-7 | TRBV3-1/TRBV3-2 | TRBD1 | NA | CASSPGTGPLYEQYF | TGTGCCAGCTCCCCTGGGACAGGTCCCCTCTACGAGCAGTACTTC
TRBJ2-1 | TRBV13 | TRBD2 | NA | CASSLEGLGLAGGYEQFF | TGTGCCAGCAGCTTAGAGGGCTTGGGACTAGCGGGGGGGTATGAGCAGTTCTTC
TRBJ2-5 | TRBV3-1/TRBV3-2 | NA | NA | CASSQGWAQYF | TGTGCCAGCAGCCAAGGGTGGGCCCAGTACTTC
TRBJ1-6 | TRBV13 | TRBD1 | NA | CASSLGQWSSYNSPLHF | TGTGCCAGCAGTTTGGGACAGTGGAGCTCCTATAATTCACCCCTCCACTTT
TRBJ2-5 | TRBV4-1 | TRBD1 | NA | CASSPSGTGIKETQYF | TGCGCCAGCAGCCCGTCCGGGACAGGGATAAAAGAGACCCAGTACTTC
TRBJ1-1 | TRBV9 | TRBD1 | NA | CASSDPQGARTEAFF | TGTGCCAGCAGCGACCCTCAGGGGGCCAGGACTGAAGCTTTCTTT
TRBJ2-5 | TRBV11-2 | TRBD2 | NA | CASSLVAGGAQTQYF | TGTGCCAGCAGCTTAGTAGCGGGGGGCGCCCAGACCCAGTACTTC
TRBJ2-5 | TRBV28 | NA | NA | CASSLVGETQYF | TGTGCCAGCAGTTTAGTGGGAGAGACCCAGTACTTC
TRBJ2-5 | TRBV11-2 | TRBD2 | few | CASSPRLAGDPGKETQYF | TGTGCCAGCAGCCCGAGACTAGCGGGGGACCCTGGGAAAGAGACCCAGTACTTC
TRBJ1-1 | TRBV30 | TRBD1 | NA | CAWRTGQGIIEAFF | TGTGCCTGGAGAACGGGACAGGGGATTATTGAAGCTTTCTTT
TRBJ2-5 | TRBV30 | TRBD2 | NA | CAWSVGLQEAQYF | TGTGCCTGGAGTGTGGGACTACAAGAGGCCCAGTACTTC
TRBJ2-5 | TRBV5-5 | NA | NA | CASSLGQVQETQYF | TGTGCCAGCAGCTTGGGGCAGGTGCAAGAGACCCAGTACTTC
TRBJ1-1 | TRBV6-5 | NA | NA | CASSLPNTEAFF | TGTGCCAGCAGTCTGCCAAACACTGAAGCTTTCTTT
TRBJ1-2 | TRBV4-3 | TRBD1 | NA | CASSSTFDRVPNYGYTF | TGCGCCAGCAGTTCGACGTTCGACAGGGTACCTAACTATGGCTACACCTTC
TRBJ1-2 | TRBV6-6 | NA | NA | CASTGFNYGYTF | TGTGCCAGCACAGGTTTTAACTATGGCTACACCTTC
TRBJ2-7 | TRBV28 | NA | NA | CASSPSRGARSYEQYF | TGTGCCAGCAGCCCAAGCCGGGGGGCGCGATCCTACGAGCAGTACTTC
TRBJ1-6 | TRBV19 | TRBD1 | NA | CASSTGQGVTYNSPLHF | TGTGCCAGTAGTACCGGACAGGGGGTTACCTATAATTCACCCCTCCACTTT
TRBJ2-5 | TRBV27 | TRBD2 | NA | CASTALGLAGVQTQYF | TGTGCCAGCACCGCCCTCGGACTAGCGGGGGTTCAGACCCAGTACTTC
TRBJ1-1 | TRBV7-8 | NA | NA | CASSLYGDPEAFF | TGTGCCAGCAGCTTATATGGGGACCCTGAAGCTTTCTTT
TRBJ2-5 | TRBV5-4 | NA | NA | CASSLRSPQETQYF | TGTGCCAGCAGCTTGCGCAGCCCACAAGAGACCCAGTACTTC
TRBJ2-7 | TRBV5-4 | NA | NA | CASSTGSGFYEQYF | TGTGCCAGCAGTACAGGGTCAGGCTTCTACGAGCAGTACTTC
TRBJ2-1 | TRBV27 | TRBD2 | NA | CASSRDSGGAYEQFF | TGTGCCAGCAGTAGGGACAGCGGGGGGGCCTATGAGCAGTTCTTC
TRBJ1-2 | TRBV28 | NA | NA | CASSPIDGDYGYTF | TGTGCCAGCAGTCCTATTGACGGAGACTATGGCTACACCTTC
TRBJ2-7 | TRBV27 | NA | NA | CASRMKKDGPYEQYF | TGTGCCAGCAGGATGAAGAAAGATGGCCCCTACGAGCAGTACTTC
TRBJ1-1 | TRBV6-5 | TRBD1 | NA | CASSFGRQGRHTEAFF | TGTGCCAGCAGTTTTGGGAGACAGGGAAGGCACACTGAAGCTTTCTTT
TRBJ1-1 | TRBV3-1/TRBV3-2 | NA | NA | CASSQGNTEAFF | TGTGCCAGCAGCCAAGGCAACACTGAAGCTTTCTTT
TRBJ1-1 | TRBV6-2/TRBV6-3 | NA | NA | CASSYSIMATALNTEAFF | TGTGCCAGCAGTTACTCGATAATGGCTACAGCCCTGAACACTGAAGCTTTCTTT
TRBJ1-2 | TRBV12-3/TRBV12-4 | NA | NA | CASSDLPYGYTF | TGTGCCAGCAGTGACCTGCCCTATGGCTACACCTTC
TRBJ2-7 | TRBV4-3 | NA | NA | CASSQELSYEQYF | TGCGCCAGCAGCCAAGAGTTGTCCTACGAGCAGTACTTC
TRBJ2-5 | TRBV5-1 | TRBD1 | NA | CASSLGDRGETQYF | TGCGCCAGCAGCTTGGGGGACAGGGGAGAGACCCAGTACTTC
TRBJ1-2 | TRBV9 | NA | NA | CASSDGDSSGYTF | TGTGCCAGCAGCGATGGGGATTCAAGTGGCTACACCTTC